These 4 T cell receptor beta chains were sequenced from one sample in a study of blood T cell repertoires in COVID-19 (TCRdb year 2020). Library method: the immunoSEQ multiplex PCR assay. Here the immuneACCESS table is served through TCRdb, limited to in-frame sequences with V and J called. Missing clones are a known gap in these copies; in checked studies unresolved V genes cover under half, and the rest lacks a known reason. This sample lists 90,000 or so clones; over 70% were detected once. In total, the top ten clones hold 11% of the sample. What was sequenced was peripheral blood. The receptors come from a man of 80 years or more with acute or convalescent COVID-19.

V is TRBV3-1 (or the pseudogene TRBV3-2) and J is TRBJ1-1, with 7 bases lining up with TRBD1. Germline trimming cut 4 bases from V and 3 bases from J; bases unmatched to any gene: 11. The CDR3 extends over 16 amino acids. The V gene's germline CDR1 is LGHDT and CDR2 YNNKEL (reference sequence). The CDR3 DNA is TGTGCCAGCAGCCTCTTGACAGGGACGTTGGACACTGAAGCTTTCTTT. Its translation is CASSLLTGTLDTEAFF.

The table lists this clone with a count of one. The chain carries TRBV18 and TRBJ2-7, with 9 bases aligning to TRBD1. Germline V gene data show CDR1 as KGHSH and CDR2 as LQKENI. V shed 7 bases, J shed 5 bases, and the junction held 6 bases outside the gene matches. The length of the CDR3 is 13 residues. The CDR3 is CASLPGQGHEQYF. Written as DNA, the CDR3 is TGTGCCAGCTTACCGGGACAGGGCCACGAGCAGTACTTC.

In the case of this clone: The identical CDR3 is also encoded by other nucleotide sequences in the sample. This sequence joins TRBV18 and TRBJ1-2, with a possible D match to TRBD1 (6 bases). Per germline, CDR1 KGHSH and CDR2 LQKENI. The length of the CDR3 is 13 residues. The ends were cut back, 3 bases at V and 2 bases at J, with 7 bases in the middle. CDR3 nucleotide sequence: TGTGCCAGCTCACCGGACAGAAACTATGGCTACACCTTC. This translates into CASSPDRNYGYTF.

This rearrangement joins TRBV7-8 to TRBJ2-1, with unresolved D. Germline V gene data show CDR1 as SGHVS and CDR2 as FQNEAQ. V dropped 5 bases and J dropped 0 bases, with 5 bases sitting between them. This CDR3 contains 13 residues. CDR3 in amino acids: CASSESSYNEQFF. CDR3 nucleotides: TGTGCCAGCAGCGAGAGCTCCTACAATGAGCAGTTCTTC.